This T cell receptor (beta chain) was found in a study of identical twins (dated by TCRdb to the mid-2010s). About the full investigation: To test whether fetal clonotypes persist, the study used deep sequencing on TCR alpha and beta repertoires from monozygotic twins, unrelated adults of various ages, and cord blood. Replicate twin experiments were performed at different times using different library preparation protocols to rule out contamination.

What the research found in general, with its limitations: Invariant T cells such as MAIT and iNKT could partly confound zero-insertion analyses, although diverse VJ usage argued against such confounding for most clonotypes. Fewer insertions were carried by abundant cord blood beta clonotypes, a similar but weaker trend appeared in young adult naive repertoires, and no such trend appeared in memory repertoires. Compared with coincidental sharing between unrelated individuals, out-of-frame TCR alpha sequences shared between twins showed an excess of sequences with low generation probability. In monozygotic twins, out-of-frame TCR alpha sharing was systematically underestimated by recombination models, although the models agreed with sharing between unrelated individuals. The excess sharing between twins in beta out-of-frame sequences was weaker because fewer shared sequences reduced the signal-to-noise ratio. Conclusions relied on cross-sectional statistical analysis, since the same donors could not be followed over many years.

V is pruned by 6 bases and J by 4 bases, leaving 4 bases of the junction without a gene match. The CDR3 runs 14 residues from the cysteine to the phenylalanine. Of all the DNA, just the CDR3 is kept, 42 bases in frame from base 1. The library was made by 5' RACE. The instrument was an Illumina HiSeq 2000. Template switching added a universal primer binding site, and the final cDNA carried a unique molecular identifier that allowed TCR cDNA molecules to be counted accurately. Specific primers in the conserved constant-segment region were used to synthesize first-strand cDNA for the TCR alpha and beta chains. To control for contamination, each cDNA library was double barcoded with a SMART-Mk sample barcode plus Illumina barcodes. Two successive PCR steps introduced TruSeq adapter sequences along with Illumina sample barcodes. Sequencing of the TCR alpha and beta cDNA libraries was done on the Illumina HiSeq platform using custom primers. In the paper's pipeline: Raw reads were processed with MiGEC to extract unique molecular identifiers, and MiXCR was used to determine CDR3 positions. For each individual, recombination models were inferred using an EM algorithm with the repgenHMM and IGoR tools. Shared clonotypes were analyzed with the tcR package in R, and sharing was normalized by the product of cloneset sizes. To study raw recombination without the effects of thymic and clonal selection, out-of-frame nonproductive sequences were analyzed. TCRdb trimmed public reads at Q25 via fastp, called clones via MiXCR and kept in-frame beta chains. Entries that share a CDR3 protein sequence are merged under the most common genes and DNA. None of the V and J calls come from the authors' own analysis; TCRdb made them. In all, the sample holds approximately 470,000 distinct CDR3 sequences, and 13% to 15% of those were seen once. About 0.53% of the sample goes to the ten largest clones.

Remarks on this clonotype: The antigen it binds to is not known. No quality values exist for individual bases; no much larger clone is one base distant.

Only healthy Caucasian donors were included. Three pairs of female monozygotic twins, all aged about 18 to 29 years, were included in the twin cohort. Positive isolation kits from Invitrogen were used to isolate CD4+ and CD8+ T cell populations. These sequences were also reported in another study, on yellow fever vaccine responses in identical twins. As noted in the second study: According to the authors, in identical twins the way T cells responded to vaccination appeared partly convergent and partly personalized. Focusing on identical twins, the study followed the T cell clones that responded to the vaccine, and did so with precision.

The chain is assembled from TRBV12-3 or TRBV12-4 and TRBJ2-1, with 9 bases matching TRBD2. The clonotype was recovered from a woman between 18 and 29 years old in good health. Sequenced sample: CD4+ T cells sorted from blood. The DNA is as follows: TGTGCCAGCAGACTAGCGGGCAAATACAATGAGCAGTTCTTC. Protein translation: CASRLAGKYNEQFF.